What follows are 25 T cell receptor beta chains derived from one specimen sequenced in a study of molecular identifiers for immune sequencing clone quantification. MiXCR, run by TCRdb on the PCR reads, gives a single entry per CDR3 protein. The table shows about 65,000 distinct CDR3 sequences, with around 17% occurring only once. The source material was naive CD8+ T cells from blood, with Jurkat cell RNA spiked in. Subset meaning: FACS-sorted CD8+CD4-CCR7+CD45RA+ naive T cells. Receptors originate from a human donor in good health. Some libraries in this study had Jurkat cell RNA spiked in.

This clonotype was found many times. This sequence joins TRBV20-1 and TRBJ2-1; D gene unclear. This CDR3 contains 13 residues. V lost 0 bases and J 1 base, leaving 4 bases between the germline ends. Germline V gives CDR1 DFQATT, CDR2 SNEGSKA (reference sequence). In DNA, the CDR3 is TGCAGTGCTAGAGAGCCTTCCTACAATGAGCAGTTCTTC. It encodes CSAREPSYNEQFF.

In this sample, this clonotype turned up many times. This chain uses TRBV7-9 with TRBJ2-1; 9 positions agree with TRBD1. Germline V gene data show CDR1 as SEHNR and CDR2 as FQNEAQ (reference sequence). The CDR3 has 16 amino acids. Losses at the gene ends were 1 base for V and 9 bases for J; bases not matched to a gene: 10. CDR3 nucleotide sequence: TGTGCCAGCAGCTTAGGTTCCCGGGACAGGGACGGTGAGCAGTTCTTC. It yields the protein CASSLGSRDRDGEQFF.

This clonotype showed up many times. This chain joins TRBV4-1 and TRBJ2-7; unclear D gene. V gave up 1 base and J gave up 2 bases, with 6 bases separating them. The CDR3 is 13 amino acids. Germline V lookup: CDR1 MGHRA, CDR2 YSYEKL. This CDR3 reads CASSQGQTYEQYF. The CDR3, as DNA: TGCGCCAGCAGCCAAGGCCAGACCTACGAGCAGTACTTC.

The sample holds many counts of this clonotype. This chain uses TRBV7-8 with TRBJ2-3, with 14 bases matching TRBD2. CDR1 is SGHVS, CDR2 FQNEAQ, per germline. There are 18 residues in the CDR3. V dropped 4 bases and J dropped 4; count of bases not matched to a gene: 10. CDR3 region: CASSSVGTSGSSADTQYF. DNA of the CDR3: TGTGCCAGCAGCTCCGTGGGGACTAGCGGGAGTTCCGCAGATACGCAGTATTTT.

This clonotype has just a few counts. It may be a read error: a sequence one base away is much more abundant. The gene calls are TRBV9 and TRBJ2-7, with D perhaps TRBD1 (5 bases). Germline V gene data show CDR1 as SGDLS and CDR2 as YYNGEE. Trimming left V 0 bases short and J 4 bases short, with 11 bases between. The CDR3 is made up of 14 amino acids. Written as DNA, the CDR3 is TGTGCCAGCAGCGTAGGGGGCGGTGGTTACGAGCAGTACTTC. Translating gives CASSVGGGGYEQYF.

This clonotype has a count of ten or more. CDR3 loop: CASREAYEQYF. The CDR3 region has the DNA TGTGCCAGCCGCGAGGCCTACGAGCAGTACTTC. V and J are TRBV7-2 and TRBJ2-7; no clear D gene. Between the trimmed V and J ends, which lost 8 bases and 2 bases, there was a span of 7 bases. CDR1 and CDR2 (germline): SGHTA, FQGNSA. This CDR3 has 11 amino acids.

This clonotype appeared many times. V usage is TRBV9 and J usage is TRBJ1-4; D uncertain. The CDR3 has 16 amino acids. With 0 bases removed from V and 2 bases from J, the gap between germline ends came to 11 bases. CDR1 and CDR2 (germline): SGDLS, YYNGEE. The CDR3 loop is CASSVAQGLTNEKLFF. CDR3 DNA sequence: TGTGCCAGCAGCGTAGCTCAAGGACTTACTAATGAAAAACTGTTTTTT.

Ten or more counts support this clonotype. The gene calls are TRBV27 and TRBJ2-2; D is undetermined. Germline V gene lookup returns CDR1 MNHEY and CDR2 SMNVEV (reference sequence). Trimming stripped 3 bases from V and 2 bases from J, with 7 bases between. The CDR3 loop spans 14 amino acids. The CDR3 is CASSFGYNTGELFF. CDR3 bases: TGTGCCAGCAGTTTTGGCTACAACACCGGGGAGCTGTTTTTT.

This clonotype was seen repeatedly, ten times or more. The V call is TRBV7-9, the J call TRBJ2-5, with D maybe TRBD1 (7 bases). The V gene's germline CDR1 is SEHNR and CDR2 FQNEAQ (reference sequence). Trimming pared 3 bases from V and 12 bases from J, leaving 14 bases between. The CDR3 runs to 12 residues. This chain's CDR3 is CASSFTGEREYF. DNA of the CDR3: TGTGCCAGCAGCTTCACAGGGGAGCGGGAGTACTTC. The whole variable domain, filled in from reference TRBV7-9 and TRBJ2-5, reads DTGVSQNPRHKITKRGQNVTFRCDPISEHNRLYWYRQTLGQGPEFLTYFQNEAQLEKSRLLSDRFSAERPKGSFSTLEIQRTEQGDSAMYLCASSFTGEREYFGPGTRLLVL.

This clonotype was picked up a small number of times. This chain links TRBV5-6 with TRBJ2-1; TRBD2 agrees at 9 bases. This CDR3 is built from 18 residues. The V gene end was trimmed by 1 base and the J gene end by 2 bases; junction bases not matched to a gene: 10. CDR1 is SGHDT and CDR2 is YYEEEE in the germline V gene. The DNA of the CDR3 is TGTGCCAGCAGCTTGTATTTAGGCGGGAGGGCCCCCTACAATGAGCAGTTCTTC. Translating it yields CASSLYLGGRAPYNEQFF.

In this sample, this clonotype turned up many times. In nucleotides, the CDR3 is TGTGCCAGCAGTTTACCAGGGAGGGGGACAGGTCTGGTCTACGAGCAGTACTTC. Protein product: CASSLPGRGTGLVYEQYF. The chain joins TRBV28 to TRBJ2-7; weak D call: TRBD1 (8 bases). This CDR3 comprises 18 residues. Trimming stripped 2 bases from V and 3 bases from J, with 23 bases between. Germline V gives CDR1 MDHEN, CDR2 SYDVKM.

This clonotype has a count of ten or more. V gene TRBV6-2 or TRBV6-3 combines with J gene TRBJ2-7; possible D gene TRBD1, 6 bases. In germline, CDR1 is MNHEY, CDR2 SVGEGT. CDR3 length: 15 amino acids. V was trimmed by 1 base and J by 1 base, leaving 11 bases between them. For the CDR3, the DNA is TGTGCCAGCAGTTACTATGACAGGATGTCCTACGAGCAGTACTTC. It is translated as CASSYYDRMSYEQYF.

This clonotype has a handful of counts. The J gene is TRBJ2-1, the V gene TRBV28; 7 positions agree with TRBD2. Germline CDR1 and CDR2: MDHEN and SYDVKM. This CDR3 contains 17 residues. V was pared by 4 bases and J by 6 bases, with 15 bases of the junction left unmatched. The CDR3 region is CASSSPRIAGGGNEQFF. The DNA of the CDR3 is TGTGCCAGCAGTTCGCCTCGGATAGCGGGTGGGGGCAATGAGCAGTTCTTC. Full variable domain (outside the CDR3, taken from reference TRBV28 and TRBJ2-1): DVKVTQSSRYLVKRTGEKVFLECVQDMDHENMFWYRQDPGLGLRLIYFSYDVKMKEKGDIPEGYSVSREKKERFSLILESASTNQTSMYLCASSSPRIAGGGNEQFFGPGTRLTVL.

CDR3 in DNA: TGTGCCAGCAGCCCGACAGCCGTTTCCTACGAGCAGTACTTC. This gives the protein CASSPTAVSYEQYF. The V gene is TRBV7-6, the J gene TRBJ2-7, with TRBD1 as a possible D gene (5 bases). CDR3 length: 14 residues. Germline V gene lookup returns CDR1 SGHVS and CDR2 FNYEAQ. With 5 bases removed from V and 1 base from J, the gap between germline ends came to 12 bases.

This clonotype was recorded many times. V and J are TRBV9 and TRBJ2-7, with unresolved D. The CDR3 extends over 14 amino acids. Germline V gene sequence: CDR1 SGDLS, CDR2 YYNGEE. V was cut by 4 bases and J by 2 bases, with 13 bases left in between. CDR3 residues: CASSLPTSPYEQYF. Here the CDR3 DNA reads TGTGCCAGCAGCCTCCCGACCAGTCCCTACGAGCAGTACTTC. The whole variable domain, filled in from reference TRBV9 and TRBJ2-7, reads DSGVTQTPKHLITATGQRVTLRCSPRSGDLSVYWYQQSLDQGLQFLIQYYNGEERAKGNILERFSAQQFPDLHSELNLSSLELGDSALYFCASSLPTSPYEQYFGPGTRLTVT.

Comments on this clonotype: Since a much larger clone is just one base distant, this may be a read error. J is TRBJ2-5 and V is TRBV6-6; D remains ambiguous. CDR1 and CDR2 (germline): MNHNY, SVGAGI (reference sequence). The V end lost 2 bases, the J end lost 5 bases, and 18 bases lay between the germline ends. CDR3 length: 16 amino acids. CDR3 residues: CASSYHVGLSRETQYF. The CDR3 coding sequence is TGTGCCAGCAGTTACCACGTGGGCTTGTCGCGGGAGACCCAGTACTTC.

This clonotype was observed at least ten times. The V and J genes are TRBV5-1 and TRBJ2-5; D assignment may be TRBD1 or TRBD2 (5 bases each). CDR3 length: 17 amino acids. Per the germline V gene, CDR1 is SGHRS and CDR2 is YFSETQ. V lost 3 bases and J lost 0, with 18 bases in between. CDR3 in amino acids: CASSSGTPDAHQETQYF. DNA of the CDR3: TGCGCCAGCAGCTCGGGGACCCCGGATGCGCACCAAGAGACCCAGTACTTC.

Remarks on this clonotype: This may be a read error, as it is one base from a much larger clone. V usage is TRBV15 and J usage is TRBJ1-5; possibly TRBD1 for D (5 bases). Per germline, CDR1 LNHNV and CDR2 YYDKDF (reference sequence). CDR3 length: 16 residues. Trimming stripped 5 bases from V and 5 bases from J, with 19 bases between. The CDR3 DNA reads as TGTGCCACCAGCCGAGCAATCCTACCGGGGGATCAGCCCCAGCATTTT. Translated, it gives CATSRAILPGDQPQHF.

This clonotype has at least ten counts. The chain is built from TRBV27 and TRBJ2-7; 8 nucleotides match TRBD1. V shed 5 bases and J 6 bases; nucleotides not matched to a gene: 9. The CDR3 loop spans 14 amino acids. Germline V lookup: CDR1 MNHEY, CDR2 SMNVEV (reference sequence). The CDR3 sequence is CASSPGQVWSEQYF. The CDR3 DNA sequence: TGTGCCAGCAGTCCGGGACAGGTTTGGTCCGAGCAGTACTTC.

This clonotype was recorded once. The CDR3 DNA reads TGTGCAAGCGGAGCGACGATGGGGTCCGAGCAGTACTTC. It codes for CASGATMGSEQYF. The chain joins TRBV28 to TRBJ2-7, with D maybe TRBD2 (5 bases). This CDR3 is built from 13 residues. Per germline, CDR1 MDHEN and CDR2 SYDVKM.

The chain has TRBV5-6 and TRBJ2-7; perhaps TRBD1 as D (5 bases). CDR3 size: 13 residues. Trimming left V 0 bases short and J 2 bases short, with 6 bases between. Per the germline V gene, CDR1 is SGHDT and CDR2 is YYEEEE. The CDR3 loop reads CASSLGTTYEQYF. CDR3 DNA: TGTGCCAGCAGCTTGGGGACAACCTACGAGCAGTACTTC.

The V gene is TRBV12-3 or TRBV12-4, the J gene TRBJ2-7; TRBD2 matches at 9 bases. The V gene end was trimmed by 7 bases and the J gene end by 5 bases; junction bases not matched to a gene: 9. This CDR3 is 14 amino acids long. The CDR3 DNA sequence: TGTGCCAGCAATGCGGGACTAGCATCCCACGAGCAGTACTTC. This codes for CASNAGLASHEQYF.

This clonotype was detected a few times. This chain links TRBV29-1 with TRBJ1-2, with TRBD1 matching 9 bases. V shed 3 bases and J 4 bases; nucleotides not matched to a gene: 6. Germline CDR1 SQVTM, CDR2 ANQGSEA. CDR3 length: 14 amino acids. The CDR3 spells CSVEKTGGFYGYTF. In DNA, the CDR3 is TGCAGCGTTGAGAAGACAGGGGGTTTCTATGGCTACACCTTC.

Details on this clonotype: A much larger clone lies a single base off, so this may be a read error. V and J are TRBV28 and TRBJ2-7, with D perhaps TRBD1 (6 bases). The germline CDR1 and CDR2 sequences are MDHEN and SYDVKM. This CDR3 spans 13 amino acids. The CDR3 region has the DNA TGTGCCAGCAGTGTTCACAGGGCCTACGAGCAGGACTTC. Its translation: CASSVHRAYEQDF.

This clonotype has only a few counts. A much larger clone sits a single nucleotide away, making a read error possible. The CDR3 here is CASSQDRDRVRGIRYTF. The CDR3 nucleotides are TGTGCCAGCAGCCAAGATCGGGACAGGGTCAGAGGTATACGTTACACCTTC. The genes are TRBV3-1 and TRBJ1-2; TRBD1 matches at 9 bases. The CDR3 is 17 residues long. CDR1 and CDR2 (germline): LGHDT, YNNKEL (reference sequence). The junction had 16 bases not matched to a gene; V was cut back by 0 bases and J by 11 bases.